This T cell receptor (beta chain) was recorded in a study of shared clonotypes between healthy human individuals. A note on this clone: Its cognate antigen is unknown.

Study-wide findings and caveats: Sharing of clonotypes among donors was expected to vary with sequencing depth.

The donors were all Caucasian adults (living in Nashville, Tennessee). Each cell subset's genomic DNA was divided evenly among several immunoSEQ plates. The sequenced material, unsorted PBMC DNA, was run on ten immunoSEQ deep assay plates. Libraries were prepared by immunoSEQ multiplex PCR; TCRdb keeps only in-frame clonotypes and omits some of them. The sample carries 550,000 to 600,000 clones, around 76% recorded once. V shed 1 base, J shed 1 base, and the junction held 3 bases outside the gene matches. The CDR3 has 16 amino acids. CDR1 and CDR2 from the germline V gene are SGHRS and YFSETQ. The receptor comes from a woman in her thirties or forties in good health. Some clones in this sample may be carry-over from other donors' samples. The sequencing input was PBMCs. J is TRBJ2-2 and V is TRBV5-1, with 8 positions matching TRBD1. CDR3 loop: CASSLTGGQNTGELFF. In DNA form, the CDR3 reads TGCGCCAGCAGCTTGACAGGGGGACAGAACACCGGGGAGCTGTTTTTT.